This entry is about one T cell receptor (beta chain). Its antigen is unidentified. The CDR3 loop spans 14 amino acids. V dropped 3 bases and J dropped 4 bases, with 9 bases sitting between them. Germline V gene data show CDR1 as MNHEY and CDR2 as SMNVEV (reference sequence). This entry is derived from a study of T cell repertoires in cytomegalovirus infection. Study at large: Both recently identified HLA-C-restricted and well-studied HLA-B-restricted CMV epitopes were used in the study. Evidence of both CMV infection and a matching HLA type came from public TCR beta signatures. Study results and caveats: Carriage of CMV together with the relevant HLA was identifiable through cumulative public TCR beta family frequency. Across the ex vivo response, the dominant clonotypes were HLA-C-restricted CMV-specific TCR beta clonotypes.

TCRdb processed the reads anew with MiXCR; each CDR3 protein has one entry. The table includes some 800,000 distinct CDR3 sequences, approximately 32% detected once. The V call is TRBV27, the J call TRBJ2-2; D unresolved. Sequenced material: cultured CD8+ T cells from PBMCs, taken from culture after CMV antigen stimulation. The sequence came from a human donor in good health (CMV status not recorded). Some clones in this sample may be carry-over from other donors' samples. The CDR3 protein is CASSFTAITGELFF. DNA for the CDR3: TGTGCCAGCAGTTTTACGGCCATCACCGGGGAGCTGTTTTTT.